This TCR beta chain came from a study of T cell changes during pregnancy in multiple sclerosis. Method: immunoSEQ multiplex PCR; TCRdb's copy keeps in-frame clones and lacks some. The repertoire holds 79,000 or so clones, with roughly 90% as singletons. Deletions cut 4 bases from V and 4 bases from J, with 10 bases between. From germline, CDR1 is MGHRA and CDR2 YSYEKL. The CDR3 consists of 13 residues. This chain joins TRBV4-1 and TRBJ2-5; no reliable D call. The starting material was peripheral blood, obtained in the first trimester of pregnancy. The TCR was taken from a female donor in good health, enrolled as a control in a pregnancy study. For the CDR3, the DNA is TGCGCCAGCAGCCGAACTAATTCAGAGACCCAGTACTTC. Encoded protein: CASSRTNSETQYF.